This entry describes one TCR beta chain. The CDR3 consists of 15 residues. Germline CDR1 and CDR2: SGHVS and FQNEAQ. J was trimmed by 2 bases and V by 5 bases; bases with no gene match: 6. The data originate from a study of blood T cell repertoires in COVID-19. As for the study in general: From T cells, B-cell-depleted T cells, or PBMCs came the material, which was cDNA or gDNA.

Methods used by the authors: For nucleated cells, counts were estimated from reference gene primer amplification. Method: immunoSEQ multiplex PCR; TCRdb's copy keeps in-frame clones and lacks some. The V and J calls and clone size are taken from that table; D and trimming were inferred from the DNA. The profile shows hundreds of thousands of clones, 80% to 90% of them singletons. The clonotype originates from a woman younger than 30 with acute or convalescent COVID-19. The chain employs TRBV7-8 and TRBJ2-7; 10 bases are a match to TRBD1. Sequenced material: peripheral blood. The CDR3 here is CASSLDRGSTYEQYF. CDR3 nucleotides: TGTGCCAGCAGCCTGGACAGGGGGTCGACCTACGAGCAGTACTTC.